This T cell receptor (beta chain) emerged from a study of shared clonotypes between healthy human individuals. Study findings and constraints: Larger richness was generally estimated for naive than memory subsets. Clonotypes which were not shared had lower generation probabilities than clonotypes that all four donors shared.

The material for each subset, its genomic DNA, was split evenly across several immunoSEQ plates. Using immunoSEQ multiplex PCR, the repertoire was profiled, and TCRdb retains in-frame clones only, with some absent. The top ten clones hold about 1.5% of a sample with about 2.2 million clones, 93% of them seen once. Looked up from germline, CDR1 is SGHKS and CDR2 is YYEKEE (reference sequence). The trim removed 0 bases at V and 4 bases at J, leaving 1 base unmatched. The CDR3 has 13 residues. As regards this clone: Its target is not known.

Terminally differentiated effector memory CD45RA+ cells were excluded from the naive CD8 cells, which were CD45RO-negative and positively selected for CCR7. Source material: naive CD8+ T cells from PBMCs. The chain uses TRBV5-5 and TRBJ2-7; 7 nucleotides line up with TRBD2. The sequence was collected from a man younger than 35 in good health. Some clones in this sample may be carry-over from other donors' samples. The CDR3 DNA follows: TGTGCCAGCAGCTTGGGGACTAGATACGAGCAGTACTTC. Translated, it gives CASSLGTRYEQYF.